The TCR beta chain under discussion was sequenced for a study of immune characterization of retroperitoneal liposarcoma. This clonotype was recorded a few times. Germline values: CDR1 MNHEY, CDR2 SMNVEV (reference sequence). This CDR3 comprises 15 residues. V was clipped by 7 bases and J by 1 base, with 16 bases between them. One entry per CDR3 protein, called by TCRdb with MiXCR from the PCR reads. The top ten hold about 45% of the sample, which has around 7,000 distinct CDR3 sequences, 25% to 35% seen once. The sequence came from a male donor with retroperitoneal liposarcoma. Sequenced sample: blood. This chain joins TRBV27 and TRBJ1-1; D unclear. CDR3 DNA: TGTGCCAGCAAAAATCATGGGAAAGGGAACACTGAAGCTTTCTTT. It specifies CASKNHGKGNTEAFF.